What follows describes a single TCR beta chain. The source of the sample is a study of shared clonotypes between healthy human individuals. The CDR3 runs to 14 residues. Trimming cost V 7 bases and J 1 base; bases outside gene matches: 6. Germline CDR1 is SGHRS and CDR2 is YFSETQ. Each PCR replicate from the sorted subsets contained around 0.2 ug DNA, which is 30,000 or so T cell genomes. Measured with immunoSEQ multiplex PCR; TCRdb has only the in-frame clones, and not every one. The data show roughly 300,000 clones, about 70% seen once. The sequence was obtained from a man younger than 45 in good health. Sequencing used memory CD4+ T cells sorted from blood. The subset here: CD45RA-negative fraction. The rearrangement joins TRBV5-1 to TRBJ2-3; 7 bases align to TRBD2. CDR3 coding DNA: TGCGCCAGCGAAGCGGGACTCGGCACAGATACGCAGTATTTT. As protein: CASEAGLGTDTQYF.